These T cell receptor beta chains were read from a single sample in a study of OX40 agonist ivuxolimab in advanced cancers. Clones were sequenced by immunoSEQ multiplex PCR, and TCRdb holds only the in-frame ones, with some missing. The table records tens of thousands of clones, 80% to 95% of them present only once. Sequences were derived from CD4+ or CD8+ T cells sorted from blood, sampled in a trial of the OX40 agonist ivuxolimab. The receptors shown here come from an adult with an advanced solid tumor such as melanoma, head and neck, liver or kidney cancer. The CDR3 runs from the conserved cysteine through the conserved F or W. D genes are given only for firm matches. Rows give clone size only sometimes, using once, few, many, or a class for an expanded clone.

j_gene,abundance,v_gene,d_gene,CDR3aa,CDR3nt
TRBJ1-2,-,TRBV7-3,TRBD1,CASSPRQGPNYGYTF,TGTGCCAGCAGCCCTAGACAGGGGCCTAACTATGGCTACACCTTC
TRBJ2-1,-,TRBV4-1,-,CASSQDPGGDYNEQFF,TGCGCCAGCAGCCAAGATCCGGGGGGCGATTACAATGAGCAGTTCTTC
TRBJ2-7,-,TRBV7-6,-,CASSSGQVYEQYF,TGTGCCAGCAGTAGCGGACAGGTCTACGAGCAGTACTTC
TRBJ2-2,-,TRBV5-1,-,CASSFGTGELFF,TGCGCCAGCAGCTTCGGGACCGGGGAGCTGTTTTTT
TRBJ2-1,-,TRBV9,-,CASSIDTYNEQFF,TGTGCCAGCAGCATAGACACCTACAATGAGCAGTTCTTC
TRBJ1-3,few,TRBV7-9,-,CASSPLARVGNTIYF,TGTGCCAGCAGCCCCCTTGCCAGGGTAGGAAACACCATATATTTT
TRBJ1-2,-,TRBV19,-,CASSIALNYGYTF,TGTGCCAGTAGTATTGCGTTAAACTATGGCTACACCTTC
TRBJ1-3,-,TRBV2,-,CASSPQGEGSGNTIYF,TGTGCCAGCAGTCCACAGGGCGAAGGGAGTGGAAACACCATATATTTT
TRBJ2-3,-,TRBV7-6,-,CASSLTQGTTDTQYF,TGTGCCAGCAGCTTGACGCAGGGGACGACAGATACGCAGTATTTT
TRBJ2-2,once,TRBV7-3,TRBD1,CASTTDRGRHTGELFF,TGTGCCAGCACGACCGACAGGGGGCGTCACACCGGGGAGCTGTTTTTT
TRBJ2-2,-,TRBV4-1,-,CASSQVTSGALAGELFF,TGCGCCAGCAGCCAAGTCACTAGTGGGGCTCTCGCCGGGGAGCTGTTTTTT
TRBJ2-3,-,TRBV6-4,TRBD2,CASSTGTSGTDTQYF,TGTGCCAGCAGTACAGGGACTAGCGGCACAGATACGCAGTATTTT
TRBJ2-1,-,TRBV14,-,CASSRGDGLNEQFF,TGTGCCAGCAGCCGGGGGGACGGATTGAATGAGCAGTTCTTC
TRBJ2-1,-,TRBV7-9,TRBD1,CASSADQTGVEQFF,TGTGCCAGCAGCGCCGACCAGACAGGGGTTGAGCAGTTCTTC
TRBJ1-2,-,TRBV13,TRBD1,CASSAGQGVDGYTF,TGTGCCAGCAGCGCAGGACAGGGGGTAGATGGCTACACCTTC
TRBJ2-1,-,TRBV4-1,-,CASSGGVSNYNEQFF,TGCGCCAGCAGCGGTGGGGTCTCGAATTACAATGAGCAGTTCTTC